This TCR beta chain stems from a study of T cells in Graves' hyperthyroidism and ophthalmopathy. The CDR3 regions of TCR beta were amplified from RNA transcripts. Using the HTBI primer set, a first-round RT-PCR was run on the TCR CDR3. MiXCR, applied by TCRdb to the multiplex PCR reads, yields one record per CDR3 protein. The sample lists about 380,000 distinct CDR3 sequences, about 14% occurring once. Diagnostic assessment was based on clinical symptoms, serum thyroxine and TRAb, thyroid ultrasound and orbital computed tomography. Findings and caveats of the study: Separating ophthalmopathy from stable hyperthyroidism was achieved by a 13 V-J model.

V lost 3 bases, J lost 3 bases, and 17 bases stayed unmatched. CDR3 length equals 19 residues. Germline V gene lookup returns CDR1 LGHDT and CDR2 YNNKEL (reference sequence). This clonotype was found many times. The antigen remains unidentified. The clonotype originates from a woman aged 30 to 39 with Graves' ophthalmopathy. Input material: blood. J is TRBJ2-7 and V is TRBV3-1; 10 bases are shared with TRBD1. The CDR3, as DNA: TGTGCCAGCAGCCATCCCCCCTGGGCCGGGGGACAGGGGCTCTACGAGCAGTACTTC. As protein: CASSHPPWAGGQGLYEQYF.